This T cell receptor beta chain originates from a study of cytomegalovirus exposure and HLA in healthy donors (dated by TCRdb to 2015 to 2018). About the investigation overall: In an earlier analysis of 587 of the donors, less than 350 Gb of sequence data and 100 million or so unique TCR beta sequences from approximately 180 million T cells were reported. An early release that covered about 600 HLA-typed donors contained around 300 gigabases of sequencing data and around 80 million unique TCR sequences. The genetic ancestry cluster associated with self-reported Caucasian donors included about 81% of the roughly 400 genotyped donors. The study aimed to test whether signatures of past pathogen exposure could be identified by cataloging public T cell receptors. The study profiled the T cell repertoires of 550 to 700 subjects by immunosequencing and related them to cytomegalovirus serostatus. A separate validation cohort of roughly 110 different subjects was used in addition to the 666-subject first cohort. The study combined high-throughput TCR immunosequencing, statistical association of individual TCRs with disease status, and machine learning to predict cytomegalovirus infection status. A later analysis re-analyzed previously published TCR beta repertoires from several hundred donors and added high-resolution HLA genotyping to study TCR occurrence patterns. The later analysis used no new phenotypic data to find candidate immune exposures, relying instead on TCR beta sequences and their occurrence across donors. An earlier analysis of some 600 of the donors applied high-throughput TCR beta sequencing to assess whether each TCR beta V gene segment acted as functional or pseudogenic. Donor age, sex, ethnicity and CMV serostatus were compiled together with the repertoire data. A later genetic analysis used genome-wide SNP genotypes for about three fifths of the 666 donors, treating that subset as a discovery cohort. Every discovery cohort repertoire had been produced on one sequencing platform. Class I and class II HLA loci were covered by the typing at four-digit resolution. The number of typed donors differed by locus: about 620-640 for A, B, C, DRB1 and DQB1; some 500 for DQA1; around 610 for DPA1; and approximately 450 for DPB1. Because of strong linkage in the cohort, roughly 5 DR-DQ haplotypes were treated as single units for association and clustering. On average, over 200,000 unique TCR beta nucleotide sequences were sequenced per donor among 398 genotyped donors of the cohort, with around 19% of those sequences being non-productive.

What the work shows at the level of the full study, not this receptor alone: Several of the top co-occurrence clusters appeared to be linked to parvovirus B19, influenza, CMV and Epstein-Barr virus, according to a later analysis. According to a later genetic analysis, donors in an Asian-associated ancestry cluster had fewer N-insertions in productive TCRs than the approximately 630-donor mean. Cytomegalovirus status was reported to be diagnosed by the classifier with high specificity and sensitivity in both the original and validation cohorts. Presence/absence analyses assumed roughly uniform sequencing depth across donors, an assumption that may not hold. The only immune exposure information available for the cohort was CMV serostatus. This cohort had only TCR beta chains sequenced, and the lack of alpha or paired-chain data limited which features could be detected. Because some donors lacked HLA typing at each locus, the association tests relied only on the typed subset. Broadly in line with IMGT annotations, most TCR beta V segments showed up in productive rearrangements about 90% or about 30% of the time in an earlier analysis of several hundred of the donors. Across donors, most TCR sequences were observed very rarely, whereas some public TCRs were present in many individuals. In a later analysis, 16,951 TCR beta sequences were associated with specific HLA alleles at a false discovery rate of 0.05. In a later analysis, most CMV-associated TCR beta chains were found to appear HLA-restricted, with HLA associations seemingly driven largely by CMV exposure. In vitro tests confirmed that a few of the cytomegalovirus-associated TCR beta chains recognize cytomegalovirus antigens. Assigning TCR associations to individual alleles was difficult when HLA alleles, especially DR and DQ, strongly co-occurred. It was suggested by the authors that the approach could potentially be generalized to other disease states and immunological phenotypes. A cluster of highly shared sequence variants was judged likely to represent a technical artifact of the sequencing pipeline. A further reported finding was that TCR beta sequences accurately predicted the HLA-A and HLA-B alleles for most subjects in the first cohort. A later analysis found that TCR association rates varied across HLA loci, with DRB1 alleles showing the most associated TCRs and HLA-C alleles the fewest. The earlier analysis of a few hundred of the donors excluded some 16 rarely observed V segments, including chromosome 9 orphons, because counts were too low. V-gene and J-gene trimming of TCR beta chains was associated with a missense DCLRE1C variant in a later genetic analysis, and the association was replicated in an independent cohort. Linkage disequilibrium might explain the correlated functional status among segregating V segments, but an unknown experimental factor could not be ruled out. A total of 150 or so TCR beta chains were listed by the study as associated with cytomegalovirus. In a later analysis, HLA-associated TCR beta chains showed more clonal expansion and lower generation probabilities than non-associated chains that were equally common.

Libraries came from the immunoSEQ multiplex PCR assay. For the multiplex PCR, a mixture combining 60 forward primers for TCR Vbeta segments and 13 reverse primers for TCR Jbeta segments was used. The CDR3 region of rearranged TCR beta genes was amplified from genomic DNA with a multiplex PCR assay. Amplified TCR beta libraries were sequenced as 87-base-pair reads on the Illumina HiSeq System. From the authors' description of their analysis: A later analysis counted tens of millions of unique TCR beta chains across the 550 to 700 repertoires, and 10 million to 11 million of these chains were shared by at least two donors. Raw reads were error-corrected and collapsed into unique sequences with a nearest-neighbor algorithm that merged closely related sequences to remove PCR and sequencing errors. CDR3 sequences were aligned to IMGT reference sequences to assign V, D and J gene segments. For a sequence to be retained, a match of at least six nucleotides to both a V gene segment and a J gene segment was required. Rearrangements were classified as productive when the CDR3 lacked stop codons and remained in frame with V and J, and all other rearrangements were classified as non-productive. CDR3 was defined by IMGT convention, running from the second conserved V-encoded cysteine to the conserved J-encoded phenylalanine. The earlier analysis of about 570 of the donors excluded any sequence lacking an unambiguous match to a single V gene segment. An earlier analysis of under 750 of the donors called V segments functional above 56.7% productive rearrangements and segregating when the between-donor standard deviation exceeded 5%. A statistical classification framework was built for diagnosing cytomegalovirus status from the catalog of TCR beta chain sequences. V and J gene assignment, in a later analysis, came from comparing TCR nucleotide sequences with IMGT/GENE-DB human TR gene sequences. A later analysis assigned CDR3 sequences and most-parsimonious VDJ recombination scenarios with the TCRdist pipeline. A later analysis defined each TCR beta chain by its CDR3 amino acid sequence plus V-gene family, and excluded reads lacking a unique V-gene family. A later analysis removed several hundred highly shared, low-generation-probability nucleotide sequences to deal with suspected cross-contamination and a sequencing artifact. For each public chain, a later analysis derived a clonal expansion index from normalized ranks of inferred template counts within each repertoire. In a later analysis, generation probabilities were computed using a VDJ recombination model fitted to out-of-frame rearrangements, and the results were checked against IGoR. In a later analysis, hypergeometric tests were used to score TCR-TCR, TCR-HLA and TCR-CMV co-occurrence, with a repertoire-size bias correction applied to TCR pairs. In a later analysis, false discovery rates were estimated by permuting HLA or CMV assignments 20 times. In a later analysis, co-occurring TCRs were grouped using DBSCAN, with TCRdist sequence similarity added in when clustering inside HLA-allele-positive subsets. Co-occurrence clustering excluded repertoires with fewer than 30,000 or more than 120,000 public chains, plus five with anomalous nucleotide sharing. TCRdb re-hosts the immuneACCESS table, in-frame sequences only. Its copies lack some clones; in the studies checked, an unresolved V gene accounts for under half of them, and the cause for the rest is not known. D and trimming come from the DNA, and the V and J calls and clone size come from that table. Here the sample has under 250,000 clones; about 75% occur a single time. The ten largest clones capture over 1.5% of the sample.

On this clone itself: The antigen it recognizes is unknown. Per-nucleotide qualities are absent, and no much larger clonotype sits a single base away.

The cohort comprised around 700 healthy bone marrow donors. Cohort members were all nominally healthy when sampled, although unrecorded immune exposures were likely present. The donor tested CMV seronegative, placing the donor among the 350 or so seronegative members of the cohort. Each donor provided a peripheral blood sample, and peripheral blood mononuclear cells were used for TCR beta sequencing. The Qiagen DNeasy Blood Extraction Kit was used to extract genomic DNA from the blood cell samples. This sequence was found in a male donor in good health and CMV-seronegative. Sequencing used PBMCs.

This receptor has the CDR3 CASSPFTGGYEQYF. The DNA sequence is as follows: TGCGCCAGCAGCCCCTTCACAGGGGGGTACGAGCAGTACTTC. This sequence uses TRBV4-3 and TRBJ2-7; 8 central nucleotides agree with TRBD1. The germline V gene yields LGHNA for CDR1 and YSLEER for CDR2. The CDR3 measures 14 amino acids from cysteine to phenylalanine. The entry retains the CDR3 DNA only, 42 bases that are in frame from base 1. Here V drops 4 bases and J drops 4 bases, and the junction holds 6 bases not matched to any gene.